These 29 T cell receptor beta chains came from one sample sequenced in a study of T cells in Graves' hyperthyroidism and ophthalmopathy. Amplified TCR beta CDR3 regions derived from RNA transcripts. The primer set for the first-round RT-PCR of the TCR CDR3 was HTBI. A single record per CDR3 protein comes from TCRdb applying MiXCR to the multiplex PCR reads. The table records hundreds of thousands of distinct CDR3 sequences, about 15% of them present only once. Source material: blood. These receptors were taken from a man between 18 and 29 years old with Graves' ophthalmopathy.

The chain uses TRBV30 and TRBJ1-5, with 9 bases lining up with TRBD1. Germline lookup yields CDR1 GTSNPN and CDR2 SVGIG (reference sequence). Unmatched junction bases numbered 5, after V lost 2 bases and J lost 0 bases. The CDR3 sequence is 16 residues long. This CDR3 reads CAWSPGQGYSNQPQHF. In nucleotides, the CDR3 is TGTGCCTGGAGTCCGGGACAGGGCTATAGCAATCAGCCCCAGCATTTT.

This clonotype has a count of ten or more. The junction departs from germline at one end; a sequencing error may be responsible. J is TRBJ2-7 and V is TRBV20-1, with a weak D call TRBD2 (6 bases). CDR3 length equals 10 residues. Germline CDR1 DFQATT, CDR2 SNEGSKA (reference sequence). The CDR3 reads CSVGGDDQYF. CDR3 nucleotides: TGCAGTGTTGGAGGGGACGATCAGTACTTC.

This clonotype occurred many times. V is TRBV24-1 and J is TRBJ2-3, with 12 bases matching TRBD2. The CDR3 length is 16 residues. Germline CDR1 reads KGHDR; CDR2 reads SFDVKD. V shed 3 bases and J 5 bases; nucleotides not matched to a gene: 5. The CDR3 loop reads CATSDPSGLAGDTQYF. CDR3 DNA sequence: TGTGCCACCAGTGATCCGTCGGGACTAGCGGGAGATACGCAGTATTTT.

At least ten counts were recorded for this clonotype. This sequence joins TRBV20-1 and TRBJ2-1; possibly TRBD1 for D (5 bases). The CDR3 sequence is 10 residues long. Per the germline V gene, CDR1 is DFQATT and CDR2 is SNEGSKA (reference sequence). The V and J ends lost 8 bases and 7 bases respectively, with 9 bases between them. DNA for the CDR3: TGCAGTACCGCAGGGAATGAGCAGTTCTTC. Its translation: CSTAGNEQFF.

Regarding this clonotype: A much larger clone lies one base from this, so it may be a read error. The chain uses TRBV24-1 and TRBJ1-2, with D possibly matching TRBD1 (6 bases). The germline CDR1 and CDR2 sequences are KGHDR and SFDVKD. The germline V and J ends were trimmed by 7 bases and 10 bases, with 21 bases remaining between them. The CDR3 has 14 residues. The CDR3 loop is CATSLSQGGGDYTF. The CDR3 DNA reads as TGTGCCACCAGCCTGTCACAGGGCGGAGGTGACTACACCTTC.

CDR3 coding DNA: TGTGCCAGCAGTGAATATGTAGGCTACAGCGAAAAACTGTTTTTT. Protein: CASSEYVGYSEKLFF. J is TRBJ1-4 and V is TRBV25-1; no firm D call. The germline V gene encodes CDR1 MGHDK and CDR2 SYGVNS. CDR3 size: 15 residues. The V end lost 0 bases, the J end lost 8 bases, and 13 bases lay between the germline ends.

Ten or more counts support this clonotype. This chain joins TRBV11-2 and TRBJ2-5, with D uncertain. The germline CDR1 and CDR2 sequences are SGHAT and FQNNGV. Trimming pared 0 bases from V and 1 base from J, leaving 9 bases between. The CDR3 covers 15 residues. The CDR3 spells CASSLEYQLQETQYF. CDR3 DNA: TGTGCCAGCAGCTTAGAGTACCAGCTCCAAGAGACCCAGTACTTC.

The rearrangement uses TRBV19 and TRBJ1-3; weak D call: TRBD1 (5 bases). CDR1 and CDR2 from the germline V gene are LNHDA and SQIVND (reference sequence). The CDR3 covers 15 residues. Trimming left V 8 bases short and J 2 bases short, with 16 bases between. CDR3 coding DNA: TGTGCCAGTTCAAATCGTCGGGGGGCTGGAAACACCATATATTTT. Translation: CASSNRRGAGNTIYF.

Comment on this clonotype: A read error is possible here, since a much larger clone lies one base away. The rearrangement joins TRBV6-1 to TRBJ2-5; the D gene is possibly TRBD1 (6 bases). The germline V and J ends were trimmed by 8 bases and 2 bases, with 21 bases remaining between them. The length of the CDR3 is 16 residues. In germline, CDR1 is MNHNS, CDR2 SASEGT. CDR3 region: CASPLWTVKAQETQYF. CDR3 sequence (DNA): TGTGCCAGCCCACTGTGGACAGTCAAGGCACAAGAGACCCAGTACTTC.

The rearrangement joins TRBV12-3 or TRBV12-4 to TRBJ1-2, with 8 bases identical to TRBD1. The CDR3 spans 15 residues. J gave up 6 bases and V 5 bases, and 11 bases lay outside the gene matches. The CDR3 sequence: CASSIRQGTNHGYTF. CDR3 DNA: TGTGCCAGCAGTATCAGACAGGGGACAAACCATGGCTACACCTTC.

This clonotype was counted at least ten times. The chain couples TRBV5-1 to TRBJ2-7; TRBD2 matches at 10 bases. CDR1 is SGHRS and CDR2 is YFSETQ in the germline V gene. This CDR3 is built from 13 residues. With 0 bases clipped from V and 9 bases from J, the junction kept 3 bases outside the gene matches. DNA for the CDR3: TGCGCCAGCAGCTTGGCTAGCGGGAGAACGCAGTACTTC. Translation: CASSLASGRTQYF.

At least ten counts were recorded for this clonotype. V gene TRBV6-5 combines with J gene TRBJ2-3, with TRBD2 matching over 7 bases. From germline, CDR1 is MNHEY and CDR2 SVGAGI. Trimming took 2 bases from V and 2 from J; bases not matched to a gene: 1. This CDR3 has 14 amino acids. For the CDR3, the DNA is TGTGCCAGCAGTTACCTAGCGGACACAGATACGCAGTATTTT. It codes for CASSYLADTDTQYF.

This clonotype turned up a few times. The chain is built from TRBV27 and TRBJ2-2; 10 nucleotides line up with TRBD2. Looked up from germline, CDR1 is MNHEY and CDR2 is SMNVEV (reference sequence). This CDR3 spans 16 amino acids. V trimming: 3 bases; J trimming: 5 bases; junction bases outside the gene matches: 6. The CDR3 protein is CASSLRLAGWTGELFF. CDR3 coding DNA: TGTGCCAGCAGTTTGCGACTAGCGGGTTGGACCGGGGAGCTGTTTTTT.

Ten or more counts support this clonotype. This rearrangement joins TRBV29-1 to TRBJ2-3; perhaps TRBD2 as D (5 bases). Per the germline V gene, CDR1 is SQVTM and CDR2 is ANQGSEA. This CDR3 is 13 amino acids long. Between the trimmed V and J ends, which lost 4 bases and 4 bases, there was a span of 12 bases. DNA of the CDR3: TGCAGCGTTGCCTCGAGCGGACCAGATACGCAGTATTTT. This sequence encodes CSVASSGPDTQYF.

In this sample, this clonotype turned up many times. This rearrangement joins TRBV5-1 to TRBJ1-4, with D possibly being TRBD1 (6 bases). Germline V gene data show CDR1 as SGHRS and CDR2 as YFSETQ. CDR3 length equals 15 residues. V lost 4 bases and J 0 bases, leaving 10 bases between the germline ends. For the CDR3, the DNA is TGCGCCAGCAGCCTAGGGACAACAACTAATGAAAAACTGTTTTTT. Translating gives CASSLGTTTNEKLFF.

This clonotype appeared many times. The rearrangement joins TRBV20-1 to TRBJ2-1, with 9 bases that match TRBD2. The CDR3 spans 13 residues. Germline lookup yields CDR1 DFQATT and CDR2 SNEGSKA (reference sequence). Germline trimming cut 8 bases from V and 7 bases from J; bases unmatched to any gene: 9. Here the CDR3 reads CSHRSGRMNEQFF. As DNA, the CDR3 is TGCAGTCACCGTAGCGGGAGAATGAATGAGCAGTTCTTC.

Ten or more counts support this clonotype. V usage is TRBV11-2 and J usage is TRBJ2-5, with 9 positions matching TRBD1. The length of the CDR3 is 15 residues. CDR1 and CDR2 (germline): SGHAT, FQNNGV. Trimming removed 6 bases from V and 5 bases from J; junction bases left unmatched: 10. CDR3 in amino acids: CASSSITGGVETQYF. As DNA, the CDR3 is TGTGCCAGCAGTTCCATTACAGGGGGCGTCGAGACCCAGTACTTC.

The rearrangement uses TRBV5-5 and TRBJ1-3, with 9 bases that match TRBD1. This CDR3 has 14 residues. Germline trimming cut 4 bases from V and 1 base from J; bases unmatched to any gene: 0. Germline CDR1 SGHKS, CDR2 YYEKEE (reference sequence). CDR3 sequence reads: CASSGQGSGNTIYF. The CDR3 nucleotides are TGTGCCAGCAGCGGACAGGGGTCTGGAAACACCATATATTTT.

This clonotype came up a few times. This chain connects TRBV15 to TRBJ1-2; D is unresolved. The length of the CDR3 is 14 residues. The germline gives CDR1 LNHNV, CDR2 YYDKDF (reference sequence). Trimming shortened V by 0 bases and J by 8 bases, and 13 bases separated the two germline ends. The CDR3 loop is CATSRDPGRNGYTF. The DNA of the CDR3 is TGTGCCACCAGCAGAGACCCGGGCAGAAACGGCTACACCTTC.

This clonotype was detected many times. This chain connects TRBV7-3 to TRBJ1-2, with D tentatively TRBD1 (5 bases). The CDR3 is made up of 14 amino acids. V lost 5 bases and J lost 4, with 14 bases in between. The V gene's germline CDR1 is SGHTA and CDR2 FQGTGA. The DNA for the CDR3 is TGTGCCAGCAGCCCTCGGGACGGTACCTATGGCTACACCTTC. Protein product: CASSPRDGTYGYTF. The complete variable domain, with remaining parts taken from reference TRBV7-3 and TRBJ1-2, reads GAGVSQTPSNKVTEKGKYVELRCDPISGHTALYWYRQSLGQGPEFLIYFQGTGAADDSGLPNDRFFAVRPEGSVSTLKIQRTERGDSAVYLCASSPRDGTYGYTFGSGTRLTVV.

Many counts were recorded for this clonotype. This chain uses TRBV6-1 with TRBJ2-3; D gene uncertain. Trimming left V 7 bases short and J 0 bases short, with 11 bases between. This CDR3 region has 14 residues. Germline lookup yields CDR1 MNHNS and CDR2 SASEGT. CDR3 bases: TGTGCCAGCACCTCCCAAGGCAGCACAGATACGCAGTATTTT. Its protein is CASTSQGSTDTQYF.

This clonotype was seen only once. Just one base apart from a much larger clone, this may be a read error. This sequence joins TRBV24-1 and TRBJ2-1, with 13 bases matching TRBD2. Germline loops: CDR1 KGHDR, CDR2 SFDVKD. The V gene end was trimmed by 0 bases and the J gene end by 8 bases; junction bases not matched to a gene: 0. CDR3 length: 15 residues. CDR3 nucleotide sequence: TGTGCCACCAGTGATTTGGGACTAGCGGGGGATGAGCAGTTCTTC. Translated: CATSDLGLAGDEQFF.

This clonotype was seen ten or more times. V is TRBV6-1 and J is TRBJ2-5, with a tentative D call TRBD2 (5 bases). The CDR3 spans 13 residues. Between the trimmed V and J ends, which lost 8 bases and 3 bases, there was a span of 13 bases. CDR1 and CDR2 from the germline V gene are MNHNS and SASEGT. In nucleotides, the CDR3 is TGTGCCAGCCCTGACTACCTGGAAGAGACCCAGTACTTC. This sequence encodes CASPDYLEETQYF.

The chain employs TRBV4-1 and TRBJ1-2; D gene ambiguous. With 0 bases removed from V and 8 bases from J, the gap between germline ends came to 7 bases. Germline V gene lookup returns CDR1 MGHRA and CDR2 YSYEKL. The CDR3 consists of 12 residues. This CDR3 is CASSQELFGYTF. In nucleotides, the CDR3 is TGCGCCAGCAGCCAAGAACTCTTCGGCTACACCTTC.

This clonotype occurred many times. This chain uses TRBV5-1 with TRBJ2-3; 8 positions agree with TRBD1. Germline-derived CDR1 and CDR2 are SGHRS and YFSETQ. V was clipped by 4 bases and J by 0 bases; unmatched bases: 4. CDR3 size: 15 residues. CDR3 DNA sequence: TGCGCCAGCAGCGTACAGGGGGGAAGCACAGATACGCAGTATTTT. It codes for CASSVQGGSTDTQYF.

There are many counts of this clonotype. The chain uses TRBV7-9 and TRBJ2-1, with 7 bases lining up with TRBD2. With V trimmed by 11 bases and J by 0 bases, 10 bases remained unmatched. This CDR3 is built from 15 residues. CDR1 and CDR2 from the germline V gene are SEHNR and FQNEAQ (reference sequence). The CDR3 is CASSLAGRSYNEQFF. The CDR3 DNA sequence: TGTGCCTCCTCGTTAGCGGGCCGCTCCTACAATGAGCAGTTCTTC.

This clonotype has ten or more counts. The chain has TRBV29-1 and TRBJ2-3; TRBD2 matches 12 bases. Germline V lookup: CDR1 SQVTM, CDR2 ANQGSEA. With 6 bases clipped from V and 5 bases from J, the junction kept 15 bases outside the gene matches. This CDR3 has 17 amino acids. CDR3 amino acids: CSVQDRRTSGVGDTQYF. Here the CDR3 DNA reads TGCAGCGTCCAAGACCGCCGGACTAGCGGGGTGGGAGATACGCAGTATTTT.

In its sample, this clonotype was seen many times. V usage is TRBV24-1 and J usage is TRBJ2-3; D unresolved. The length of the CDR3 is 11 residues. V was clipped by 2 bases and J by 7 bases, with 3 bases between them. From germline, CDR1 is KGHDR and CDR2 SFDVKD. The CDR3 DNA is TGTGCCACCAGTGATTCATATACGCAGTATTTT. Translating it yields CATSDSYTQYF.

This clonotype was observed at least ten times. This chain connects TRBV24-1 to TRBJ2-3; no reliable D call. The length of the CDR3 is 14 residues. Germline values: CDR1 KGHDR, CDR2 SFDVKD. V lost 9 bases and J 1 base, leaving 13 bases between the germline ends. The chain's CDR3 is CATSQVGGTDTQYF. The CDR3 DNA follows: TGTGCCACCTCGCAGGTTGGGGGCACAGATACGCAGTATTTT.